The 12 T cell receptor beta chains presented below share a single source sample, sequenced in a study of beta chain features in type 1 diabetes. Points from the study as a whole: There was a moderate but significant shortening of TCRB CDR3s in all four CD4+ subsets of Type 1 diabetes patients.

These receptors lack a known antigen. The sequenced template was cDNA made from the entire isolated RNA. Assay used: immunoSEQ multiplex PCR; TCRdb lists only in-frame clones, some missing. The sample lists hundreds of thousands of clones; 13% to 15% were seen once. Sequencing input: naive CD4+ T cells from blood. Source of these receptors: a young man with type 1 diabetes.

CDR3 amino acids: CASTTSEMKTQYF. CDR3 bases: TGTGCCAGCACCACTAGCGAAATGAAGACCCAGTACTTC. This chain joins TRBV2 and TRBJ2-5, with 7 positions matching TRBD2. Germline V gene sequence: CDR1 SNHLY, CDR2 FYNNEI. This CDR3 region has 13 residues. Trimming took 7 bases from V and 6 from J; bases not matched to a gene: 8.

The chain has TRBV9 and TRBJ2-1; D may be TRBD1 (6 bases). The germline CDR1 and CDR2 sequences are SGDLS and YYNGEE. Trimming took 4 bases from V and 0 from J, leaving 11 bases between them. The CDR3 loop spans 15 amino acids. CDR3 loop: CASSLGQSSYNEQFF. In DNA form, the CDR3 reads TGTGCCAGCAGCCTCGGACAGAGCTCCTACAATGAGCAGTTCTTC.

The genes are TRBV5-4 and TRBJ2-5, with 9 bases lining up with TRBD2. CDR1 and CDR2 (germline): SGHNT, YYREEE (reference sequence). Unmatched junction bases numbered 5, after V lost 4 bases and J lost 1 base. The CDR3 is made up of 15 amino acids. The CDR3 DNA reads TGTGCCAGCAGCAGAGAGACTAGCGGCCAAGAGACCCAGTACTTC. Its translation is CASSRETSGQETQYF.

There are a few counts of this clone. This sequence joins TRBV10-3 and TRBJ2-6; D not certain. Germline V gene sequence: CDR1 ENHRY, CDR2 SYGVKD. V was trimmed by 4 bases and J by 3 bases, leaving 16 bases between them. CDR3 length: 17 amino acids. The CDR3 spells CAISGSSSPIGANVLTF. The CDR3 DNA is TGTGCCATCAGTGGGAGTTCATCGCCTATTGGGGCCAACGTCCTGACTTTC.

The sample holds a few counts of this clone. The chain uses TRBV7-2 and TRBJ1-5; D call uncertain. The V gene lost 5 bases and the J gene lost 1 base, with 9 bases spanning the gap. The CDR3 loop spans 14 amino acids. In germline, CDR1 is SGHTA, CDR2 FQGNSA. In DNA form, the CDR3 reads TGTGCCAGCAGCCCCGGAGGAAGCAATCAGCCCCAGCATTTT. As protein: CASSPGGSNQPQHF. The full variable domain, completed using reference TRBV7-2 and TRBJ1-5, is GAGVSQSPSNKVTEKGKDVELRCDPISGHTALYWYRQSLGQGLEFLIYFQGNSAPDKSGLPSDRFSAERTGGSVSTLTIQRTQQEDSAVYLCASSPGGSNQPQHFGDGTRLSIL.

The chain has TRBV18 and TRBJ1-2; no clear D. The CDR3 is made up of 14 amino acids. CDR1 and CDR2 from the germline V gene are KGHSH and LQKENI. V was shortened by 1 base and J by 8 bases, with 14 bases between the two germline ends. CDR3 nucleotide sequence: TGTGCCAGCTCACCACTCGTAACAGACCCGGGCTACACCTTC. It yields the protein CASSPLVTDPGYTF.

This clone has a handful of counts. V and J are TRBV10-3 and TRBJ2-7; D perhaps matches TRBD2 (5 bases). Trimming took 0 bases from V and 4 from J, leaving 13 bases between them. The CDR3 length is 15 residues. Germline CDR1 and CDR2: ENHRY and SYGVKD. CDR3: CAISESPGGGYEQYF. CDR3 nucleotides: TGTGCCATCAGTGAGTCCCCCGGAGGTGGGTACGAGCAGTACTTC.

In this sample, this clone turned up a few times. The chain recombines TRBV7-2 with TRBJ2-7, with 8 bases matching TRBD1. The CDR3 contains 16 residues. The V segment lost 0 bases and the J segment 2 bases; nucleotides outside the gene matches: 6. From germline, CDR1 is SGHTA and CDR2 FQGNSA. This chain's CDR3 is CASSLAGQGGTYEQYF. The CDR3 nucleotides read TGTGCCAGCAGCTTAGCCGGACAGGGAGGAACCTACGAGCAGTACTTC.

This clone was picked up a small number of times. The chain is built from TRBV4-2 and TRBJ2-7; 11 nucleotides align to TRBD2. Germline V CDR1 and CDR2: LGHNA, YNFKEQ. V shed 5 bases, J shed 2 bases, and the junction held 8 bases outside the gene matches. This CDR3 has 16 residues. Here the CDR3 DNA reads TGTGCCAGCAGCAAGGGACTAGCGGACCATACCTACGAGCAGTACTTC. Its translation: CASSKGLADHTYEQYF.

This chain connects TRBV10-3 to TRBJ2-2, with D maybe TRBD1 (6 bases). V lost 10 bases to trimming and J lost 6 bases, with 18 bases between them. Germline assignment: CDR1 ENHRY and CDR2 SYGVKD. This CDR3 is 14 amino acids long. Here the CDR3 DNA reads TGTGCCAGCCGGCTTTCTGAGGGGGCCGGGGAGCTGTTTTTT. Translation: CASRLSEGAGELFF.

The chain employs TRBV18 and TRBJ2-5; D gene uncertain. The CDR3 spans 13 residues. Germline assignment: CDR1 KGHSH and CDR2 LQKENI. With 5 bases removed from V and 5 bases from J, the gap between germline ends came to 12 bases. The CDR3 region is CASSASAAETQYF. DNA of the CDR3: TGTGCCAGCTCAGCCAGCGCCGCGGAGACCCAGTACTTC.

This clone was observed a handful of times. The rearrangement joins TRBV29-1 to TRBJ2-7; 11 bases fit TRBD2. This CDR3 contains 12 residues. In germline, CDR1 is SQVTM, CDR2 ANQGSEA. V was pared by 4 bases and J by 5 bases, with 1 base of the junction left unmatched. The CDR3 loop is CSVVLAGDEQYF. As DNA, the CDR3 is TGCAGCGTTGTACTAGCGGGAGACGAGCAGTACTTC.